These T cell receptor beta chains were read from a single sample in a study of radiotherapy plus CTLA-4 blockade in lung cancer. Produced via immunoSEQ multiplex PCR; TCRdb's table is partial and in-frame only. The top ten hold approximately 0.81% of the sample, which has roughly 75,000 clones, approximately 84% seen once. The source was peripheral blood, collected from a patient treated with radiotherapy plus ipilimumab. The receptor source for this set is a human donor with non-small cell lung cancer who had stable disease on radiotherapy plus ipilimumab. CDR3s include the opening cysteine and the closing phenylalanine or tryptophan. The order of the fields is J gene, D gene, clone size, V gene, CDR3 DNA, CDR3 protein. The D gene is left open where the match is weak. Where a row states a size, it is once, few, many or the class of an expanded clone; other rows omit it.

j_call: TRBJ2-1; d_call: TRBD2; clone_size: once; v_call: TRBV5-1; cdr3_nt: TGCGCCAGCAGCTTACTAGCGGGGAATGAGCAGTTCTTC; cdr3_aa: CASSLLAGNEQFF
j_call: TRBJ1-1; d_call: .; clone_size: .; v_call: TRBV28; cdr3_nt: TGTGCCAGCAGTACCGTCGTCACTGAAGCTTTCTTT; cdr3_aa: CASSTVVTEAFF
j_call: TRBJ1-1; d_call: .; clone_size: few; v_call: TRBV7-6; cdr3_nt: TGTGCCAGCAGCTTTGATTCGAACACTGAAGCTTTCTTT; cdr3_aa: CASSFDSNTEAFF
j_call: TRBJ2-2; d_call: .; clone_size: .; v_call: TRBV10-2; cdr3_nt: TGCGCCAGCAGTGTTCCGCAGGGGATGAGCACCGGGGAGCTGTTTTTT; cdr3_aa: CASSVPQGMSTGELFF
j_call: TRBJ1-3; d_call: .; clone_size: .; v_call: TRBV18; cdr3_nt: TGTGCCAGCTCACCCCGAAGAGGCACGGAAAACACCATATATTTT; cdr3_aa: CASSPRRGTENTIYF
j_call: TRBJ2-1; d_call: .; clone_size: .; v_call: TRBV2; cdr3_nt: TGTGCCAGGGGGGTTGAGCAGTTCTTC; cdr3_aa: CARGVEQFF
j_call: TRBJ2-1; d_call: TRBD1; clone_size: .; v_call: TRBV5-1; cdr3_nt: TGCGCCAGCAGGGATGAACAGGGGCTAAACCTCAATGAGCAGTTCTTC; cdr3_aa: CASRDEQGLNLNEQFF
j_call: TRBJ2-1; d_call: TRBD1; clone_size: .; v_call: TRBV5-6; cdr3_nt: TGTGCCAGCAGCTTGGAGTTCAGGGGGATCAGATTCTTC; cdr3_aa: CASSLEFRGIRFF
j_call: TRBJ2-3; d_call: TRBD2; clone_size: .; v_call: TRBV9; cdr3_nt: TGTGCCAGCAGCGTAGTTCCAACGGGAGGGCCCACAGATACGCAGTATTTT; cdr3_aa: CASSVVPTGGPTDTQYF
j_call: TRBJ1-2; d_call: .; clone_size: .; v_call: TRBV7-9; cdr3_nt: TGTGCCAGCAGCTTATTCCCCGGGGATCGAGGCTACACCTTC; cdr3_aa: CASSLFPGDRGYTF
j_call: TRBJ1-1; d_call: .; clone_size: .; v_call: TRBV28; cdr3_nt: TGTGCCAGCAGTTTAGGGGGAGTGGGCACTGAAGCTTTCTTT; cdr3_aa: CASSLGGVGTEAFF
j_call: TRBJ2-7; d_call: TRBD2; clone_size: .; v_call: TRBV14; cdr3_nt: TGTGCCAGCAACGTCCTGGGGGGGGAGCAGTACTTC; cdr3_aa: CASNVLGGEQYF
j_call: TRBJ1-4; d_call: .; clone_size: .; v_call: TRBV30; cdr3_nt: TGTGCCTGGGGTCGTTCGAATGAAAAACTGTTTTTT; cdr3_aa: CAWGRSNEKLFF
j_call: TRBJ2-1; d_call: .; clone_size: .; v_call: TRBV5-4; cdr3_nt: TGTGCCAGCAGGGCACAGGGCCCCTACAATGAGCAGTTCTTC; cdr3_aa: CASRAQGPYNEQFF
j_call: TRBJ1-1; d_call: .; clone_size: .; v_call: TRBV19; cdr3_nt: TGTGCCAGTAGTACCGAGCGGGGGTATGAAGCTTTCTTT; cdr3_aa: CASSTERGYEAFF
j_call: TRBJ1-1; d_call: TRBD1; clone_size: .; v_call: TRBV30; cdr3_nt: TGTGCCTGGAGTCTCACCGGGACAGCCAACACTGAAGCTTTCTTT; cdr3_aa: CAWSLTGTANTEAFF
j_call: TRBJ2-3; d_call: .; clone_size: .; v_call: TRBV29-1; cdr3_nt: TGCAGCGCTTCACCCACCTCCGGAGATACGCAGTATTTT; cdr3_aa: CSASPTSGDTQYF
j_call: TRBJ2-2; d_call: .; clone_size: once; v_call: TRBV5-1; cdr3_nt: TGCGCCAGCAGCTTGGCGGCCGGGGAGCTGTTTTTT; cdr3_aa: CASSLAAGELFF